These T cell receptor beta chains were read from a single sample in a study of blood T cell repertoires in COVID-19. The assay was immunoSEQ multiplex PCR, and TCRdb's table has in-frame clones only and misses some. The sample carries some 150,000 clones, 87% recorded once. Sequencing was done on a sample of peripheral blood. The receptors originated from a middle-aged man who had recovered from COVID-19. CDR3s include the opening cysteine and the closing phenylalanine or tryptophan. The D gene is left open where the match is weak.

V	length	D	J	CDR3	DNA
TRBV29-1	13	TRBD1	TRBJ1-1	CSAGGGLNTEAFF	TGCAGCGCGGGAGGGGGCTTGAACACTGAAGCTTTCTTT
TRBV11-3	13	NA	TRBJ2-1	CASSPRLLDEQFF	TGTGCCAGCAGCCCGCGTCTCTTAGATGAGCAGTTCTTC
TRBV7-3	18	TRBD1	TRBJ2-3	CASSLNPVTGGKTDTQYF	TGTGCCAGCAGCTTAAACCCCGTGACAGGGGGGAAGACAGATACGCAGTATTTT
TRBV9	15	TRBD1	TRBJ1-1	CASSTRQGEVTEAFF	TGTGCCAGCAGCACGCGACAGGGGGAGGTCACTGAAGCTTTCTTT
TRBV24-1	13	NA	TRBJ2-7	CATSDGAKTEQYF	TGTGCCACCAGTGATGGGGCAAAGACCGAGCAGTACTTC
TRBV19	15	TRBD2	TRBJ2-3	CASSITSGSTDTQYF	TGTGCCAGTAGTATCACTAGCGGGAGCACAGATACGCAGTATTTT
TRBV18	14	NA	TRBJ2-3	CASSGPAGTDTQYF	TGTGCCAGCTCCGGACCGGCGGGGACAGATACGCAGTATTTT
TRBV5-1	14	NA	TRBJ1-4	CASSFGEGNEKLFF	TGCGCCAGCAGCTTCGGAGAGGGTAATGAAAAACTGTTTTTT
TRBV19	15	TRBD1	TRBJ2-1	CASSTGTGSYNEQFF	TGTGCCAGTAGTACCGGGACAGGCTCCTACAATGAGCAGTTCTTC
TRBV5-4	16	TRBD1	TRBJ1-4	CASSRTGTSRNEKLFF	TGTGCCAGCAGCCGGACAGGGACCTCCAGGAATGAAAAACTGTTTTTT
TRBV6-4	17	TRBD1	TRBJ1-6	CASSETWDRGGNSPLHF	TGTGCCAGCAGTGAAACTTGGGACAGGGGAGGTAATTCACCCCTCCACTTT
TRBV12-3/TRBV12-4	13	NA	TRBJ1-2	CASSLMGGFGYTF	TGTGCCAGCAGCCTCATGGGGGGGTTTGGCTACACCTTC
TRBV6-5	10	NA	TRBJ2-7	CASISREQYF	TGTGCCAGCATCTCTCGGGAGCAGTACTTC
TRBV6-2/TRBV6-3	14	TRBD2	TRBJ2-7	CASSYSGRGYEQYF	TGTGCCAGCAGTTACTCGGGGAGGGGCTACGAGCAGTACTTC
TRBV5-6	16	NA	TRBJ2-7	CASSLVPGSTSYEQYF	TGTGCCAGCAGCTTGGTTCCAGGGTCTACCTCCTACGAGCAGTACTTC